The T cell receptor beta chain described here comes from a study of blood T cell repertoires in COVID-19. As for the study in general: Acute and convalescent COVID-19 samples came from the United States, Italy and Spain.

Produced via immunoSEQ multiplex PCR; TCRdb's table is partial and in-frame only. The data hold about 150,000 clones, with over 65% observed a single time. This clone was seen a single time. Germline V gene lookup returns CDR1 MNHEY and CDR2 SVGAGI. Losses at the gene ends were 5 bases for V and 5 bases for J; bases not matched to a gene: 4. The length of the CDR3 is 13 residues. V is TRBV6-5 and J is TRBJ2-5, with TRBD2 matching 8 bases. Sequenced: peripheral blood. The receptor's source is a man of 80 years or more with acute or convalescent COVID-19. This CDR3 reads CASSRTSRETQYF. The CDR3 DNA follows: TGTGCCAGCAGTCGGACTAGCCGGGAGACCCAGTACTTC.